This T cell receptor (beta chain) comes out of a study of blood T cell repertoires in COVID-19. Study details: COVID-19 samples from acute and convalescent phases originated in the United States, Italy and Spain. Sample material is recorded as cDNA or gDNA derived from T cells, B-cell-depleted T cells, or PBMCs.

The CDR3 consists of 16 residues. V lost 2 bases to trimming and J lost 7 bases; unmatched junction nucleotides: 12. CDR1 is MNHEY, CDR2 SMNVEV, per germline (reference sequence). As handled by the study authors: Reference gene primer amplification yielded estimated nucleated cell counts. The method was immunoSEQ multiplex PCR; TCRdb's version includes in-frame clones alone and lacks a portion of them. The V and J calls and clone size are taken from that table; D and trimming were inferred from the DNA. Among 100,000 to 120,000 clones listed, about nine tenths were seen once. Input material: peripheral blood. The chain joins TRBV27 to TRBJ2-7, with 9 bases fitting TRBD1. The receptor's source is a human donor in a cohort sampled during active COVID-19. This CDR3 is CASSLNRWDRVYEQYF. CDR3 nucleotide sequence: TGTGCCAGCAGTTTAAATAGGTGGGACAGGGTGTATGAGCAGTACTTC.